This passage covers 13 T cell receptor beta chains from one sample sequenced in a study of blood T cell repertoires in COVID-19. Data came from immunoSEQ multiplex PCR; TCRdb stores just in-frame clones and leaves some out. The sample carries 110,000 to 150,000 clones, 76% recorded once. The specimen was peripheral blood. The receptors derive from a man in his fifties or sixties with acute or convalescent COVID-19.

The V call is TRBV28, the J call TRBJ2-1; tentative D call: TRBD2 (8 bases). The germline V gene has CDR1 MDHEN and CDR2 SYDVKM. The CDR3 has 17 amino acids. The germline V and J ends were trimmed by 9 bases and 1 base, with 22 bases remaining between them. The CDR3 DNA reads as TGTGCCAGTCGTACTAGCGGTCCAGGGGGTTCCTACAATGAGCAGTTCTTC. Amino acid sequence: CASRTSGPGGSYNEQFF.

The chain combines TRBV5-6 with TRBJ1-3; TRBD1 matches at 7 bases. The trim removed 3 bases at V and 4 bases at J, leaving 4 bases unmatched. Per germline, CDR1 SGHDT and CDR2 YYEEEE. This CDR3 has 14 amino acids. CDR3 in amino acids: CASSSTGAGNTIYF. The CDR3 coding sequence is TGTGCCAGCAGCTCAACAGGGGCAGGAAACACCATATATTTT.

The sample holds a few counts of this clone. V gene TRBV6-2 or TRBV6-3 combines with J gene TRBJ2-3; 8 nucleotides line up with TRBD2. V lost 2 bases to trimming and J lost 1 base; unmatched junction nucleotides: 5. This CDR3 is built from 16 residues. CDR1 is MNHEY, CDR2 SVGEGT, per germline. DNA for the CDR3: TGTGCCAGCAGTTACAAGCGGGAGTTGGGCACAGATACGCAGTATTTT. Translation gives CASSYKRELGTDTQYF.

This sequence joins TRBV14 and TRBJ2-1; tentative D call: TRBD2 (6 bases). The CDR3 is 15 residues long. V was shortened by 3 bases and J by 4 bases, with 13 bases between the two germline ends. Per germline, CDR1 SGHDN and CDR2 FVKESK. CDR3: CASSHSGPDYNEQFF. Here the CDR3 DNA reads TGTGCCAGCAGCCATAGCGGCCCCGATTACAATGAGCAGTTCTTC.

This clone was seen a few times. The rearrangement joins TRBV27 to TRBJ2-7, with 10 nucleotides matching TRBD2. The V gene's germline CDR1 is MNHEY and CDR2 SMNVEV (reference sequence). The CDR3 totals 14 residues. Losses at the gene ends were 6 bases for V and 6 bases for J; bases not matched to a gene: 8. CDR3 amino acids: CASSLLAGYSEQYF. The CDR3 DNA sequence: TGTGCCAGCAGCCTACTAGCGGGATACTCCGAGCAGTACTTC.

The DNA of the CDR3 is TGTGCCAGCAGCCAAGTGGCGGTACCCACAGATACGCAGTATTTT. It specifies CASSQVAVPTDTQYF. This chain joins TRBV14 and TRBJ2-3; D is ambiguous. The germline V gene encodes CDR1 SGHDN and CDR2 FVKESK. Trimming pared 1 base from V and 2 bases from J, leaving 10 bases between. The CDR3 is made up of 15 amino acids.

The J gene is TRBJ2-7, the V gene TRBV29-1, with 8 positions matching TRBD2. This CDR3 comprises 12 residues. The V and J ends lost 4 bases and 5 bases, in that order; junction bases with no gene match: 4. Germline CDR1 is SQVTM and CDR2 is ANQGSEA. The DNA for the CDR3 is TGCAGCGTTGGAGCGGGAGTCCACGAGCAGTACTTC. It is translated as CSVGAGVHEQYF.

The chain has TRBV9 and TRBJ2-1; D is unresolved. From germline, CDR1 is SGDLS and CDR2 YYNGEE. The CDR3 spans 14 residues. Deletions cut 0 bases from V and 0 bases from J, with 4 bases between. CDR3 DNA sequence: TGTGCCAGCAGCGTAGGGAGCTCCTACAATGAGCAGTTCTTC. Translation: CASSVGSSYNEQFF. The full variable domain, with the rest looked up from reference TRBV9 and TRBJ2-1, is DSGVTQTPKHLITATGQRVTLRCSPRSGDLSVYWYQQSLDQGLQFLIQYYNGEERAKGNILERFSAQQFPDLHSELNLSSLELGDSALYFCASSVGSSYNEQFFGPGTRLTVL.

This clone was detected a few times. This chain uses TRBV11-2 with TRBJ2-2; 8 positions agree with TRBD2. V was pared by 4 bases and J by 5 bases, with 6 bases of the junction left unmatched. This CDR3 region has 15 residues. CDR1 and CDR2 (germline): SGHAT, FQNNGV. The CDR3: CASSSYKRETGELFF. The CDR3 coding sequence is TGTGCCAGCAGCTCTTATAAGCGGGAGACCGGGGAGCTGTTTTTT.

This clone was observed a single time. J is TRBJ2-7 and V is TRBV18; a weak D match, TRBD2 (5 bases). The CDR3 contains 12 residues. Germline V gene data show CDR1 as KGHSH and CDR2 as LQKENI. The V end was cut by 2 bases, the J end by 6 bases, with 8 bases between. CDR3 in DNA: TGTGCCAGCTCACCAGCTGAGGGCGAGCAGTACTTC. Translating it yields CASSPAEGEQYF. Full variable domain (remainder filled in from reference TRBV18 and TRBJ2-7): NAGVMQNPRHLVRRRGQEARLRCSPMKGHSHVYWYRQLPEEGLKFMVYLQKENIIDESGMPKERFSAEFPKEGPSILRIQQVVRGDSAAYFCASSPAEGEQYFGPGTRLTVT.

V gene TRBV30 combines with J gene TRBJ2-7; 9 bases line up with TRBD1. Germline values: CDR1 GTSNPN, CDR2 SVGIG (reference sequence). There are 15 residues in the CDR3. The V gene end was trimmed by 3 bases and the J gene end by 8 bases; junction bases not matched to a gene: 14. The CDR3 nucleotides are TGTGCCTGGAGGGTTACCGGGACAGGGAACGGGAAGCAGTACTTC. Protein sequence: CAWRVTGTGNGKQYF. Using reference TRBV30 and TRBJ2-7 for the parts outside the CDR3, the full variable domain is SQTIHQWPATLVQPVGSPLSLECTVEGTSNPNLYWYRQAAGRGLQLLFYSVGIGQISSEVPQNLSASRPQDRQFILSSKKLLLSDSGFYLCAWRVTGTGNGKQYFGPGTRLTVT.

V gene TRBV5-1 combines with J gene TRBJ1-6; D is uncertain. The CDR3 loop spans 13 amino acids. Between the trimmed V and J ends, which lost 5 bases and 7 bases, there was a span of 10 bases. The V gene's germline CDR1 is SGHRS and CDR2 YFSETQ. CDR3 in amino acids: CASSSGENSPLHF. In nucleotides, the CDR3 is TGCGCCAGCAGTAGCGGGGAGAATTCACCCCTCCACTTT.

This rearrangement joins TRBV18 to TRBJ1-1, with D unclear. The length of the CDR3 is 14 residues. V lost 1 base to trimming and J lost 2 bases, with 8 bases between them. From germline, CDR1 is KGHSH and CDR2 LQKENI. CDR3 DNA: TGTGCCAGCTCACCACAGAGTGAAAACACTGAAGCTTTCTTT. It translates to CASSPQSENTEAFF.